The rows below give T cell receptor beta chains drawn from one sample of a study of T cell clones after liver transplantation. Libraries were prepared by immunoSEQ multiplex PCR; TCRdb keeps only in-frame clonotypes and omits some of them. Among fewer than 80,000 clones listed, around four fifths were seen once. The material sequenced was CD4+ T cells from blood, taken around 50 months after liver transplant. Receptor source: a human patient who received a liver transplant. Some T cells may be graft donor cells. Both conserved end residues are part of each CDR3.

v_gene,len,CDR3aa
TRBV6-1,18,CASSGLNRGTLAKNIQYF
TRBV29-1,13,CSVDGRETDTQYF
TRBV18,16,CASSPPGTGGMDTQYF
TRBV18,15,CASSPGSRQTGELFF
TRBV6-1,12,CASTPGYTEAFF
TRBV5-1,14,CASSFELGNYGYTF
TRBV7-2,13,CASSRDRDHEQYF
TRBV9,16,CASSPFRTSGAGELFF
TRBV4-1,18,CASSPQFGQPSSGNTIYF
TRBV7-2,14,CASSLGLGNSPLHF
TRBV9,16,CASSASGTSGGDTQYF
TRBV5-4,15,CASSFDRSAGEKLFF
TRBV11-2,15,CASSAGTGSTDTQYF
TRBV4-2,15,CASSQSQGANEKLFF
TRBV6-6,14,CASSRQGENTEAFF
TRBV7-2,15,CASSFGRGSNNEQFF
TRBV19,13,CASVYRVGQPQHF
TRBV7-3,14,CASSVSTGEDTQYF
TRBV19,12,CASSPRIHEQYF
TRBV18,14,CASSRDPDTDTQYF
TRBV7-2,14,CASSERQVTGELFF
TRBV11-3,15,CASSSGGAIQETQYF
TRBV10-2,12,CASSRNQETQYF
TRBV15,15,CATSRGTGAYNEQFF
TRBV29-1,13,CSVEFGSRGEQYF
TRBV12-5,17,CASGLPREGFASYEQYF
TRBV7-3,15,CASSLQPGPREGQYF
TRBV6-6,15,CASSSPGAGKETQYF
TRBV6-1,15,CAVGGLGQVQETQYF
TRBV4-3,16,CASSQDWGDQGYEQYF
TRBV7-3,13,CASSFGSTDTQYF
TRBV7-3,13,CASSFMEDTEAFF
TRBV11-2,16,CASSLGRAGTVDTQYF
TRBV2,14,CASSEVGRISPLHF
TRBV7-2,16,CASSLGRGGQNSPLHF
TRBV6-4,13,CANPTVVRNEQYF
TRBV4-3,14,CASSQDGSDNEQFF
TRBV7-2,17,CASSLGLGTVSNQPQHF
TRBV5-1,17,CASSLLLAGGTSYEQYF
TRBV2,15,CASSADSYSNQPQHF
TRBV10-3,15,CAISDQDRHNQPQHF
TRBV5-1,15,CASSFTGTGAYEQYF
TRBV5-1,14,CASSLAGGQETQYF
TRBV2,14,CASSESNREQPQHF
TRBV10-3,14,CAIKGDRGDTEAFF
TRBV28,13,CASSWPRSEKLFF
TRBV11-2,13,CASTRSNTGELFF
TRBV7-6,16,CASSRGLAEDPYEQYF
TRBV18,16,CASSKLSSGVYNEQFF
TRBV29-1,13,CSVDQQMNTEAFF
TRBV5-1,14,CASSFEGLSYEQYF
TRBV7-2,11,CASSFPDTQYF
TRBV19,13,CASSANRGPEAFF
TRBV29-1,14,CSVEETAGANVLTF
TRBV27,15,CASSLYRGRDSPLHF
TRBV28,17,CASSLAGGASGANVLTF
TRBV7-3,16,CASSISGTSGPDTQYF